The 3 T cell receptor beta chains below come from one sample, sequenced in a study of monozygotic twins with cystic fibrosis. The method was immunoSEQ multiplex PCR; TCRdb's version includes in-frame clones alone and lacks a portion of them. The sample includes 15,000 to 25,000 clones, less than 95% of them seen just once. Sequencing was performed on blood. The receptors stem from a girl aged 2-10 years with cystic fibrosis.

The chain carries TRBV10-3 and TRBJ1-2, with TRBD1 matching 11 bases. The length of the CDR3 is 14 residues. With V trimmed by 6 bases and J by 7 bases, 7 bases remained unmatched. Germline CDR1 is ENHRY and CDR2 is SYGVKD. The CDR3 protein is CAISRDRGEGGYTF. In nucleotides, the CDR3 is TGTGCCATCAGCCGGGACAGGGGGGAGGGTGGCTACACCTTC.

The chain is built from TRBV7-2 and TRBJ1-1; a weak D match, TRBD1 (5 bases). CDR3 size: 14 residues. CDR1 and CDR2 from the germline V gene are SGHTA and FQGNSA. Trimming left V 0 bases short and J 1 base short, with 6 bases between. This chain's CDR3 is CASSLAGPNTEAFF. CDR3 DNA sequence: TGTGCCAGCAGCTTAGCGGGACCGAACACTGAAGCTTTCTTT.

The chain recombines TRBV7-2 with TRBJ2-3; possibly TRBD2 for D (6 bases). The ends were cut back, 4 bases at V and 0 bases at J, with 23 bases in the middle. The CDR3 contains 19 residues. CDR1 and CDR2 from the germline V gene are SGHTA and FQGNSA. CDR3 residues: CASSSRVAGRGISTDTQYF. The CDR3 DNA reads TGTGCCAGCAGCTCTCGGGTGGCGGGTCGGGGGATAAGCACAGATACGCAGTATTTT.